These 2 T cell receptor beta chains were all obtained from the same sample, sequenced in a study of OX40 agonist ivuxolimab in advanced cancers. Assay used: immunoSEQ multiplex PCR; TCRdb lists only in-frame clones, some missing. The table records 50,000 to 65,000 clones, 70% to 90% of them present only once. Specimen: CD4+ or CD8+ T cells sorted from blood, collected in a trial of the OX40 agonist ivuxolimab. These receptors all stem from an adult with an advanced solid tumor such as melanoma, head and neck, liver or kidney cancer.

V and J are TRBV6-1 and TRBJ1-2, with no clear D. Germline V gene data show CDR1 as MNHNS and CDR2 as SASEGT. Between the trimmed V and J ends, which lost 1 base and 3 bases, there was a span of 6 bases. CDR3 length equals 13 residues. The DNA of the CDR3 is TGTGCCAGCAGTGAAGGTTCGGACTATGGCTACACCTTC. Translating gives CASSEGSDYGYTF.

The J gene is TRBJ1-4, the V gene TRBV15; the D is unclear. This CDR3 has 13 amino acids. V shed 5 bases and J shed 4 bases, with 8 bases lying between them. CDR1 is LNHNV, CDR2 YYDKDF, per germline (reference sequence). This CDR3 is CATSPRFNEKLFF. CDR3 bases: TGTGCCACCAGCCCGAGGTTTAATGAAAAACTGTTTTTT.